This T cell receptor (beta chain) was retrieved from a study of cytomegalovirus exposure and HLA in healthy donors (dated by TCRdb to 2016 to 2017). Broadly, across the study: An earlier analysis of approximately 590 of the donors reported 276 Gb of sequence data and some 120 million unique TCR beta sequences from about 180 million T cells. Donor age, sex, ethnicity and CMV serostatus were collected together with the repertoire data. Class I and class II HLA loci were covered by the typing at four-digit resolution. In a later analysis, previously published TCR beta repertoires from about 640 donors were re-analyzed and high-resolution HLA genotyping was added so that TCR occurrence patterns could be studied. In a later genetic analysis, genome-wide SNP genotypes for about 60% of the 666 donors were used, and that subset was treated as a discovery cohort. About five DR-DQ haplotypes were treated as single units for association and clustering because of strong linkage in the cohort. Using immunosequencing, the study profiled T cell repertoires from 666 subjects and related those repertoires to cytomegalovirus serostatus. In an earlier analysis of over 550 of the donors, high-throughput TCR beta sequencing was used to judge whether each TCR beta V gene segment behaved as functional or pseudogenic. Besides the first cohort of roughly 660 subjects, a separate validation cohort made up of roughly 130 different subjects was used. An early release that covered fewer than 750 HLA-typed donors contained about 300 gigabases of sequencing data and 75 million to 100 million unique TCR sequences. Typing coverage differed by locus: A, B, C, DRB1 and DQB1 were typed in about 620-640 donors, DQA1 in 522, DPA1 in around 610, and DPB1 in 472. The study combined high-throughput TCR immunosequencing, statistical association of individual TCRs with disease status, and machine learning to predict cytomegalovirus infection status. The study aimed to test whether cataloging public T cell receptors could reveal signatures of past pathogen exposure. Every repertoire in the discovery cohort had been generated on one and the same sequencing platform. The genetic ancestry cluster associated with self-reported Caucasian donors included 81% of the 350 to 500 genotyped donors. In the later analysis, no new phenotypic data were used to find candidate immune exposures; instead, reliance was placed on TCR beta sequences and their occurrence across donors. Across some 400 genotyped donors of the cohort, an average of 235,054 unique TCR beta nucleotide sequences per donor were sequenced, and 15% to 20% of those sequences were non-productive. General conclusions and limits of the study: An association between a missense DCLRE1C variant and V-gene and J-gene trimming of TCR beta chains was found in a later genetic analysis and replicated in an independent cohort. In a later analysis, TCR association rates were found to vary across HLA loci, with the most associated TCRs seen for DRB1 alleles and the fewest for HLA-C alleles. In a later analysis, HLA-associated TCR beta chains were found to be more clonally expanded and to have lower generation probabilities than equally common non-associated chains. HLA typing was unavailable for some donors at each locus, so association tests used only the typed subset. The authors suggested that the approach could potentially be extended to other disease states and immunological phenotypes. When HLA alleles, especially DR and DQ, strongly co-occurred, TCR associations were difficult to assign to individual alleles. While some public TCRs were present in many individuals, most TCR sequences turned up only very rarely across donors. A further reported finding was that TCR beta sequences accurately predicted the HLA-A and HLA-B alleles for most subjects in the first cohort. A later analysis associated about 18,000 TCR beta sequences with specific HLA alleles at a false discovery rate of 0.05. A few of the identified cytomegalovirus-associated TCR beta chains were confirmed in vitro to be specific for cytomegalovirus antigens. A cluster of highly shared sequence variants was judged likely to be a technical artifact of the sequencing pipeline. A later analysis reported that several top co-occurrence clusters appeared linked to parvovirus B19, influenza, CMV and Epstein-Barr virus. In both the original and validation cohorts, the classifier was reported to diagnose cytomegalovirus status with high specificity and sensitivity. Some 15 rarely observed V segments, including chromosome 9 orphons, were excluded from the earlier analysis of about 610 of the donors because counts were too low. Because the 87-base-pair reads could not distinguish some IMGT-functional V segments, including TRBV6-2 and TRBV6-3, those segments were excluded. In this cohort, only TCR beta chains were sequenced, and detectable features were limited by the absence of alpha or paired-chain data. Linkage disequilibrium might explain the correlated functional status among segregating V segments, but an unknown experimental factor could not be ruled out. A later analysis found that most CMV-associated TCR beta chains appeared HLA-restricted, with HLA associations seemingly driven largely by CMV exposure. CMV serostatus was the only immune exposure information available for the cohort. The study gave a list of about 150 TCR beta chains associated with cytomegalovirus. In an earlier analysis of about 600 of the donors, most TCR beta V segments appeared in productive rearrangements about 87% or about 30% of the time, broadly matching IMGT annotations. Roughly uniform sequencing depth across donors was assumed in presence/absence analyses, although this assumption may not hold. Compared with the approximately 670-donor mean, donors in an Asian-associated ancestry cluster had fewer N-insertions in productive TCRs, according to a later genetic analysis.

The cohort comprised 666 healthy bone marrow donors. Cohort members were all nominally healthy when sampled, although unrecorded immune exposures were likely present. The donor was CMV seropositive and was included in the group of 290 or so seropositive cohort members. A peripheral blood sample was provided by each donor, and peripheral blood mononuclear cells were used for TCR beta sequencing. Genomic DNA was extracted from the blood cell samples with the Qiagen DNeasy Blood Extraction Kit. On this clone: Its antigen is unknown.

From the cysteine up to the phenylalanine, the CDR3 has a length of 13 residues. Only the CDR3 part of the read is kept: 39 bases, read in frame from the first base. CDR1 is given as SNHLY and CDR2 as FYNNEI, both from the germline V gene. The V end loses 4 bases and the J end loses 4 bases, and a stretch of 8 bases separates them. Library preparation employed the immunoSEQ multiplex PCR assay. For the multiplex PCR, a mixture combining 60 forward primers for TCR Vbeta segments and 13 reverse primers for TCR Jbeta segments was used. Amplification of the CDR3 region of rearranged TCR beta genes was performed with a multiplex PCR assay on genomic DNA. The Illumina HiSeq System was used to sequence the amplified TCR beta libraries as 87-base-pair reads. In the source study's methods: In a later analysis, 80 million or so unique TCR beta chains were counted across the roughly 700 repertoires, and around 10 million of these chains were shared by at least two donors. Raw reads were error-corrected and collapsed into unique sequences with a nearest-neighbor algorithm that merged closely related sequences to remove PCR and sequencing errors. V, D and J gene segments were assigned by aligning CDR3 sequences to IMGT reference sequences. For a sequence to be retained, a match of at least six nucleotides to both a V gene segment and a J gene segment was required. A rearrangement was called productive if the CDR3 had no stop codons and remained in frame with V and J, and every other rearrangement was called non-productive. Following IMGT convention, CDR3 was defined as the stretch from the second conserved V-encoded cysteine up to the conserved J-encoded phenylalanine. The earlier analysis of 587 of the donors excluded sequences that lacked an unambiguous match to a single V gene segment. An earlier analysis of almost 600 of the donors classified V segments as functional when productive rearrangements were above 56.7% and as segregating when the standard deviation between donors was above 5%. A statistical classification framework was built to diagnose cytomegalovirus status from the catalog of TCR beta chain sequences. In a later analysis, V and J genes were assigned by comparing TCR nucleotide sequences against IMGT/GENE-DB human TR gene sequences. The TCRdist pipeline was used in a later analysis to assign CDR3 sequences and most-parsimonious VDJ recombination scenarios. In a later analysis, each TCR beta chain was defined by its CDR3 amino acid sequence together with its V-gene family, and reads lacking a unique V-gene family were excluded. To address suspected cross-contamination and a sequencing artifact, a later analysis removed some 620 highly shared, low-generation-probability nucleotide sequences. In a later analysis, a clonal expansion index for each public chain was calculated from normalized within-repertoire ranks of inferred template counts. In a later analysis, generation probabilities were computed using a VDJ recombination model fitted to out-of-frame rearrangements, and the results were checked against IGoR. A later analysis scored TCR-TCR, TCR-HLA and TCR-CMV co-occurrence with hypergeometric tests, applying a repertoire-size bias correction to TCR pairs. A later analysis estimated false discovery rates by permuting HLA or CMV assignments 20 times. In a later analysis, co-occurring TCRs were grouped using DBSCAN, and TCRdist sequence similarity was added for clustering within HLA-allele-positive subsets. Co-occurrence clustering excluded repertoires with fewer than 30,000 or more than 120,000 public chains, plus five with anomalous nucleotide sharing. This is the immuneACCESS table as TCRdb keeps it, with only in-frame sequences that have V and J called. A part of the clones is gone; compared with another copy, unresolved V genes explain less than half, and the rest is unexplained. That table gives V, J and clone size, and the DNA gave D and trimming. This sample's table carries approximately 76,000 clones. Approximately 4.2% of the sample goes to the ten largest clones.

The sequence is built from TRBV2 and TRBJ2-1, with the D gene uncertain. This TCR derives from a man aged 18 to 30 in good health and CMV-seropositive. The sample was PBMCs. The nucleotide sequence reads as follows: TGTGCCAGCAGTGTACGAGTTTACAATGAGCAGTTCTTC. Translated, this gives CASSVRVYNEQFF.